One and the same sample provided the 25 T cell receptor beta chains below, sequenced in a study of cytomegalovirus exposure and HLA in healthy donors. The PCR was carried out with 60 Vbeta primers and 13 Jbeta primers. Profiled with immunoSEQ multiplex PCR; TCRdb holds only in-frame clones, not every one. This table holds under 200,000 clones, about 80% found once. The sequenced sample was PBMCs. The receptors come from a man aged 45-65 years in good health and CMV-seropositive.

This sequence joins TRBV29-1 and TRBJ2-3; 7 nucleotides align to TRBD1. Germline CDR1 SQVTM, CDR2 ANQGSEA. The CDR3 has 14 amino acids. After removal of 4 bases from V and 4 bases from J, the junction contained 8 bases not matched to a gene. CDR3 protein: CSVADRVRADTQYF. The CDR3 bases are TGCAGCGTTGCTGACAGGGTTCGCGCAGATACGCAGTATTTT.

This chain joins TRBV27 and TRBJ1-1, with TRBD1 matching over 7 bases. The CDR3 is made up of 14 amino acids. CDR1 is MNHEY and CDR2 is SMNVEV in the germline V gene (reference sequence). V lost 3 bases, J lost 5 bases, and 6 bases stayed unmatched. The CDR3 sequence: CASSFTGATTEAFF. In DNA form, the CDR3 reads TGTGCCAGCAGTTTTACAGGGGCCACGACTGAAGCTTTCTTT.

This rearrangement joins TRBV5-1 to TRBJ2-5; TRBD2 agrees at 7 bases. The CDR3 length is 16 residues. J lost 2 bases, V lost 1 base, and 8 bases had no gene match. CDR1 is SGHRS and CDR2 is YFSETQ in the germline V gene. The CDR3 DNA reads as TGCGCCAGCAGCTTGTTTGGCGGGGGTCTACAAGAGACCCAGTACTTC. This translates into CASSLFGGGLQETQYF.

CDR3 residues: CASSPGGLVYF. The CDR3 DNA sequence: TGTGCCAGCAGCCCTGGAGGGTTGGTATACTTC. The rearrangement uses TRBV28 and TRBJ2-7; perhaps TRBD2 as D (6 bases). Germline V gene data show CDR1 as MDHEN and CDR2 as SYDVKM. The CDR3 runs 11 residues. V lost 6 bases and J 13 bases, leaving 16 bases between the germline ends.

V and J are TRBV18 and TRBJ1-2, with D maybe TRBD1 (6 bases). Germline loops: CDR1 KGHSH, CDR2 LQKENI. The CDR3 length is 13 residues. Trimming cost V 2 bases and J 8 bases, with 12 bases left between them. This CDR3 is CASSPLEGDGYTF. The DNA for the CDR3 is TGTGCCAGCTCACCATTAGAGGGGGACGGCTACACCTTC.

V gene TRBV6-1 combines with J gene TRBJ2-3; 8 nucleotides line up with TRBD1. Germline CDR1 and CDR2: MNHNS and SASEGT. J gave up 4 bases and V 3 bases, and 6 bases lay outside the gene matches. There are 15 residues in the CDR3. CDR3 nucleotides: TGTGCCAGCAGTGAGACAGGGGCGCCTGCAGATACGCAGTATTTT. Its translation is CASSETGAPADTQYF.

This chain connects TRBV5-8 to TRBJ1-4, with D possibly being TRBD1 (5 bases). The CDR3 spans 15 residues. V lost 4 bases, J lost 7 bases, and 17 bases lay in between. Germline assignment: CDR1 SGHTS and CDR2 YDEGEE. The chain's CDR3 is CASSPPGVWIEKLFF. CDR3 DNA: TGTGCCAGCAGCCCGCCGGGGGTTTGGATTGAAAAACTGTTTTTT.

The chain links TRBV5-4 to TRBJ1-6; D is unresolved. This CDR3 comprises 14 residues. V was pared by 0 bases and J by 6 bases, with 7 bases between. The germline CDR1 and CDR2 sequences are SGHNT and YYREEE (reference sequence). CDR3 protein: CASSLEQLNSPLHF. The CDR3 coding sequence is TGTGCCAGCAGCTTGGAACAGCTTAATTCACCCCTCCACTTT.

V gene TRBV4-2 combines with J gene TRBJ1-6; 9 positions agree with TRBD1. The junction had 9 bases not matched to a gene; V was cut back by 4 bases and J by 8 bases. CDR3 length: 16 amino acids. The V gene's germline CDR1 is LGHNA and CDR2 YNFKEQ. This chain's CDR3 is CASSPTRDREDSPLHF. CDR3 in DNA: TGTGCCAGCAGCCCGACGAGGGACAGGGAGGATTCACCCCTCCACTTT.

Points on this clone: An end of the junction differs from the germline gene, which may be a read error. The chain uses TRBV23-1 and TRBJ2-7, with 8 bases matching TRBD1. TRBV23-1 is noted as an ORF with a role that remains uncertain. The CDR3 has 12 residues. CDR3 in DNA: TGCGCCAGCGCGTTTGGTCGTGGACAGGGATGCTTC. This translates into CASAFGRGQGCF.

The genes are TRBV30 and TRBJ1-5; D is unclear. This CDR3 comprises 15 residues. Trimming took off 2 bases at V and 5 bases at J, with 16 bases between the two ends. The germline CDR1 and CDR2 sequences are GTSNPN and SVGIG (reference sequence). CDR3 nucleotide sequence: TGTGCCTGGAGTATACAGCACGCAGGCGATCAGCCCCAGCATTTT. This gives the protein CAWSIQHAGDQPQHF.

This chain connects TRBV10-3 to TRBJ2-3, with 9 bases fitting TRBD2. The J segment lost 2 bases and the V segment lost 4 bases, leaving 4 bases of the junction unmatched. The CDR3 totals 15 residues. Per the germline V gene, CDR1 is ENHRY and CDR2 is SYGVKD. The CDR3 bases are TGTGCCATCAGTGGTGAGCGGGGGGACACAGATACGCAGTATTTT. It is translated as CAISGERGDTDTQYF.

This clone was counted between two and nine times. The chain combines TRBV7-2 with TRBJ1-1, with D possibly matching TRBD1 (5 bases). Germline V gene data show CDR1 as SGHTA and CDR2 as FQGNSA. V lost 4 bases to trimming and J lost 5 bases, with 11 bases between them. CDR3 length equals 13 residues. The CDR3 here is CASSYEQVTEAFF. The CDR3 DNA is TGTGCCAGCAGCTACGAACAGGTTACTGAAGCTTTCTTT.

J is TRBJ2-7 and V is TRBV7-2, with TRBD2 identical over 7 bases. Germline assignment: CDR1 SGHTA and CDR2 FQGNSA. V shed 0 bases, J shed 3 bases, and the junction held 5 bases outside the gene matches. The CDR3 contains 15 residues. DNA of the CDR3: TGTGCCAGCAGCTTAGCTCGGGAGGTTGTCTACGAGCAGTACTTC. It translates to CASSLAREVVYEQYF.

This chain joins TRBV12-5 and TRBJ1-5; 10 bases fit TRBD1. The CDR3 totals 16 residues. Germline CDR1 is LGHNT and CDR2 is FRNRAP. V gave up 5 bases and J gave up 4 bases; unmatched junction bases: 8. The CDR3 DNA sequence: TGTGCTAGTGGTCCTAGGACAGGGGGGATTAATCAGCCCCAGCATTTT. Protein sequence: CASGPRTGGINQPQHF.

This clone was seen a few times. The chain uses TRBV21-1 and TRBJ2-7; the D segment call TRBD1 is taken from the table without a DNA check. TRBV21-1 is an annotated pseudogene. The CDR3 length is 16 residues. CDR3 coding DNA: TGTGCCAGCAGCCGGGCCCGGGACAGGGGGCTCTACGAGCAGTACTTC. It translates to CASSRARDRGLYEQYF.

The chain couples TRBV18 to TRBJ1-5; D might be TRBD1 (5 bases). Germline CDR1 and CDR2: KGHSH and LQKENI. Trimming took off 3 bases at V and 3 bases at J, with 6 bases between the two ends. This CDR3 region has 13 residues. In DNA form, the CDR3 reads TGTGCCAGCTCACCGACAGTCAATCAGCCCCAGCATTTT. Protein product: CASSPTVNQPQHF.

The gene calls are TRBV18 and TRBJ1-2, with TRBD1 matching 7 bases. There are 15 residues in the CDR3. The V gene's germline CDR1 is KGHSH and CDR2 LQKENI. The J segment lost 7 bases and the V segment lost 0 bases, leaving 8 bases of the junction unmatched. For the CDR3, the DNA is TGTGCCAGCTCACCACCGATGACAGGGAGGACTGGCTACACCTTC. Translation: CASSPPMTGRTGYTF.

The chain recombines TRBV27 with TRBJ1-2, with 7 positions matching TRBD1. The germline V gene encodes CDR1 MNHEY and CDR2 SMNVEV (reference sequence). This CDR3 spans 13 amino acids. Germline trimming cut 6 bases from V and 7 bases from J; bases unmatched to any gene: 8. In DNA form, the CDR3 reads TGTGCCAGCAGGGCAGGGGGAACGAGTGGCTACACCTTC. Its protein product is CASRAGGTSGYTF.

This clone appeared once. The chain has TRBV2 and TRBJ1-5; D gene uncertain. Trimming took off 4 bases at V and 4 bases at J, with 11 bases between the two ends. The V gene's germline CDR1 is SNHLY and CDR2 FYNNEI. The CDR3 spans 14 residues. The CDR3 nucleotides read TGTGCCAGCAGTGGGAGGATCGTAAATCAGCCCCAGCATTTT. Translated: CASSGRIVNQPQHF.

The chain recombines TRBV18 with TRBJ1-2; a possible D gene is TRBD1 (5 bases). The CDR3 is 13 amino acids. Germline values: CDR1 KGHSH, CDR2 LQKENI. V lost 3 bases to trimming and J lost 7 bases, with 12 bases between them. This chain's CDR3 is CASSPPGGSGYTF. The CDR3, as DNA: TGTGCCAGCTCACCCCCCGGGGGAAGTGGCTACACCTTC.

This chain uses TRBV19 with TRBJ1-1, with TRBD1 identical over 9 bases. Trimming cost V 8 bases and J 4 bases; bases outside gene matches: 11. The CDR3 is 15 amino acids. The germline V gene encodes CDR1 LNHDA and CDR2 SQIVND (reference sequence). The CDR3 protein is CASRNRGRLSTEAFF. DNA of the CDR3: TGTGCCAGTCGCAACAGGGGGCGATTGAGCACTGAAGCTTTCTTT.

This clone is a singleton in its sample. The CDR3 is CASSLAGQGGEKLFF. CDR3 nucleotides: TGTGCCAGCAGCTTAGCGGGGCAGGGGGGTGAAAAACTGTTTTTT. The rearrangement uses TRBV7-2 and TRBJ1-4; the match to TRBD1 covers 7 bases. Unmatched junction bases numbered 5, after V lost 0 bases and J lost 7 bases. The germline V gene encodes CDR1 SGHTA and CDR2 FQGNSA. This CDR3 has 15 amino acids. The full variable domain, rest sourced from reference TRBV7-2 and TRBJ1-4, is GAGVSQSPSNKVTEKGKDVELRCDPISGHTALYWYRQSLGQGLEFLIYFQGNSAPDKSGLPSDRFSAERTGGSVSTLTIQRTQQEDSAVYLCASSLAGQGGEKLFFGSGTQLSVL.

The chain couples TRBV6-1 to TRBJ2-7; 8 bases line up with TRBD1. The CDR3 runs to 14 residues. CDR1 and CDR2 (germline): MNHNS, SASEGT. V shed 4 bases, J shed 1 base, and the junction held 3 bases outside the gene matches. CDR3 in DNA: TGTGCCAGCAGTGTTGACAGGGGTTCCTACGAGCAGTACTTC. Encoded protein: CASSVDRGSYEQYF.

The chain carries TRBV18 and TRBJ1-2; D is uncertain. Per the germline V gene, CDR1 is KGHSH and CDR2 is LQKENI. Trimming stripped 0 bases from V and 8 bases from J, with 19 bases between. The CDR3 covers 16 residues. The CDR3 region has the DNA TGTGCCAGCTCACCACCGATCTATATTTCGTTGCGGGGCTACACCTTC. Residues: CASSPPIYISLRGYTF.